Presented here are 2 T cell receptor beta chains from one specimen sequenced in a study of blood T cells in healthy people across ages. Together with a sample-barcoded 5' primer, a J-beta primer mix was included in a second PCR lasting roughly 7 to 11 cycles. TCRdb recomputed calls from the 5' RACE reads with MiXCR, one row per CDR3 protein. The sample consists of almost 550,000 distinct CDR3 sequences, more than 20% of them appearing once. This same sample was also taken into another study, of T cells of mothers and their children.

The material sequenced was blood. The receptors stem from a boy aged 5 to 17 in good health.

Points on this clonotype: One end of the junction is discordant with germline, which a read error may explain. The CDR3 DNA sequence: TGTGCCAGCAGTTTTGGGCATTCCTACGAGCGGTACTTC. Protein: CASSFGHSYERYF. V and J are TRBV28 and TRBJ2-7, with D hard to call. The germline V gene encodes CDR1 MDHEN and CDR2 SYDVKM. The CDR3 consists of 13 residues.

In its sample, this clonotype was seen a few times. The CDR3 DNA is TGTGCCAGCAGCTCGGGACAGGGGCCATTCATCACAGATACGCAGTATTTT. Residues: CASSSGQGPFITDTQYF. The chain couples TRBV7-9 to TRBJ2-3; 10 positions agree with TRBD1. Trimming cost V 4 bases and J 2 bases; bases outside gene matches: 9. Germline assignment: CDR1 SEHNR and CDR2 FQNEAQ (reference sequence). There are 17 residues in the CDR3. The whole variable domain, remainder taken from reference TRBV7-9 and TRBJ2-3, is DTGVSQNPRHKITKRGQNVTFRCDPISEHNRLYWYRQTLGQGPEFLTYFQNEAQLEKSRLLSDRFSAERPKGSFSTLEIQRTEQGDSAMYLCASSSGQGPFITDTQYFGPGTRLTVL.